The 29 T cell receptor beta chains below come from one sample, sequenced in a study of neurological immune-mediated disorders. TCRdb re-derived calls from the 5' RACE reads in MiXCR, one entry per CDR3 protein. The sample lists tens of thousands of distinct CDR3 sequences; approximately 2.8% were seen once. Material: PBMCs. These receptors were collected from a woman aged 45-60 years with multiple sclerosis.

This clonotype was recorded a few times. A junction end diverges from the germline sequence, so it may reflect a read error. CDR3 sequence: CASTEVQNSTLNF. The CDR3 DNA is TGTGCCAGCACCGAGGTTCAGAATTCAACCCTCAACTTT. The rearrangement joins TRBV2 to TRBJ1-6; D not resolved. This CDR3 region has 13 residues. In germline, CDR1 is SNHLY, CDR2 FYNNEI.

This clonotype was seen ten or more times. This chain links TRBV20-1 with TRBJ2-7, with TRBD2 matching over 10 bases. V was clipped by 8 bases and J by 4 bases; unmatched bases: 17. Germline CDR1 and CDR2: DFQATT and SNEGSKA (reference sequence). This CDR3 has 16 amino acids. CDR3 sequence: CSIWGSGAGGPYEQYV. CDR3 coding DNA: TGCAGTATTTGGGGTTCTGGAGCGGGGGGGCCTTACGAGCAGTACGTC.

This clonotype showed up many times. The chain links TRBV20-1 to TRBJ2-1, with 10 bases aligning to TRBD2. Looked up from germline, CDR1 is DFQATT and CDR2 is SNEGSKA (reference sequence). With 3 bases clipped from V and 8 bases from J, the junction kept 13 bases outside the gene matches. The CDR3 is 16 residues long. The DNA of the CDR3 is TGCAGTGCTAGTCGCCCTTCCCCTAGCGGGGGCTATGAGCAGTTCTTC. Protein product: CSASRPSPSGGYEQFF.

This clonotype was observed many times. The V call is TRBV6-2 or TRBV6-3, the J call TRBJ2-1, with D hard to call. Germline V gives CDR1 MNHEY, CDR2 SVGEGT. V lost 2 bases and J lost 6, with 8 bases in between. The CDR3 length is 13 residues. CDR3 region: CASSYPGPNEQFF. The CDR3 region has the DNA TGTGCCAGCAGTTACCCGGGCCCCAATGAGCAGTTCTTC.

In its sample, this clonotype was seen many times. The junction does not match germline at one end; this may be a read error. The gene calls are TRBV20-1 and TRBJ1-3; 8 bases fit TRBD1. The CDR3 runs 19 residues. From germline, CDR1 is DFQATT and CDR2 SNEGSKA (reference sequence). CDR3: CSARAPDRVPPYSGNTVYF. CDR3 sequence (DNA): TGCAGTGCTAGGGCCCCGGACAGGGTCCCTCCTTACTCTGGAAACACCGTATATTTT.

This clonotype was seen at least ten times. The CDR3 nucleotides read TGTGCCAGCAGTGACTTCGGACAGGGTCTCACCGGGGAGCTGTTTTTT. Protein: CASSDFGQGLTGELFF. V is TRBV6-4 and J is TRBJ2-2; 8 bases are a match to TRBD1. Germline assignment: CDR1 MRHNA and CDR2 SNTAGT. The V gene end was trimmed by 1 base and the J gene end by 4 bases; junction bases not matched to a gene: 5. This CDR3 is built from 16 residues.

This chain connects TRBV4-2 to TRBJ2-7; possibly TRBD1 for D (6 bases). The CDR3 is made up of 13 amino acids. V lost 2 bases and J 2 bases, leaving 7 bases between the germline ends. The germline gives CDR1 LGHNA, CDR2 YNFKEQ. CDR3 nucleotide sequence: TGTGCCAGCAGCCAAAACAGGGCCTACGAGCAGTACTTC. Translation: CASSQNRAYEQYF.

This clonotype was counted ten times or more. The rearrangement links TRBV28 to TRBJ2-2; D is undetermined. The V end lost 2 bases, the J end lost 0 bases, and 10 bases lay between the germline ends. CDR3 length: 16 amino acids. The germline gives CDR1 MDHEN, CDR2 SYDVKM. Written as DNA, the CDR3 is TGTGCCAGCAGTTTAAGGCAGGCCCCGAACACCGGGGAGCTGTTTTTT. Translated, it gives CASSLRQAPNTGELFF.

The chain employs TRBV6-1 and TRBJ2-7, with 11 bases that match TRBD2. This CDR3 comprises 14 residues. From germline, CDR1 is MNHNS and CDR2 SASEGT. J was trimmed by 7 bases and V by 3 bases; bases with no gene match: 5. DNA for the CDR3: TGTGCCAGCAGTGATAGCGGGAGGGGCTGGGAGCAGTACTTC. This gives the protein CASSDSGRGWEQYF.

This clonotype was seen ten or more times. The chain uses TRBV12-3 or TRBV12-4 and TRBJ1-2; 9 nucleotides match TRBD1. The CDR3 runs 15 residues. After removal of 5 bases from V and 2 bases from J, the junction contained 6 bases not matched to a gene. CDR3 loop: CASSLTGTGNYGYTF. The DNA of the CDR3 is TGTGCCAGCAGTCTGACCGGGACAGGGAACTATGGCTACACCTTC.

This clonotype has at least ten counts. V gene TRBV10-3 combines with J gene TRBJ2-7; 7 nucleotides line up with TRBD1. Germline V gene lookup returns CDR1 ENHRY and CDR2 SYGVKD. The CDR3 runs 14 residues. With 4 bases clipped from V and 4 bases from J, the junction kept 7 bases outside the gene matches. Here the CDR3 reads CAISVPGQSYEQYF. CDR3 bases: TGTGCCATCAGTGTACCGGGACAGTCGTACGAGCAGTACTTC.

Many counts were recorded for this clonotype. This sequence joins TRBV20-1 and TRBJ2-1, with 12 nucleotides matching TRBD2. Germline CDR1 DFQATT, CDR2 SNEGSKA (reference sequence). The CDR3 length is 17 residues. The junction had 21 bases not matched to a gene; V was cut back by 8 bases and J by 10 bases. The CDR3 loop reads CSIPGLAGGSGQEEQFF. The CDR3, as DNA: TGCAGTATCCCCGGGCTAGCGGGAGGGTCCGGACAGGAAGAGCAGTTCTTC.

This clonotype was detected many times. This chain links TRBV15 with TRBJ2-1; tentatively, D is TRBD1 (6 bases). Germline V gene data show CDR1 as LNHNV and CDR2 as YYDKDF (reference sequence). Trimming took 8 bases from V and 4 from J, leaving 15 bases between them. The CDR3 is 14 amino acids. CDR3 residues: CATQGQGSYNEQFF. The CDR3 region has the DNA TGTGCCACCCAGGGGCAGGGGTCGTACAATGAGCAGTTCTTC.

This clonotype was picked up many times. The chain couples TRBV27 to TRBJ2-7; D perhaps matches TRBD2 (6 bases). Germline V gives CDR1 MNHEY, CDR2 SMNVEV (reference sequence). The length of the CDR3 is 15 residues. Trimming removed 5 bases from V and 4 bases from J, with 18 bases in between. The CDR3 reads CASSLRRWGEYEQYF. The CDR3 DNA sequence: TGTGCCAGCAGTCTACGTAGATGGGGGGAGTACGAGCAGTACTTC.

The chain carries TRBV12-3 or TRBV12-4 and TRBJ2-7; 14 bases line up with TRBD2. The CDR3 runs to 14 residues. V trimming: 5 bases; J trimming: 5 bases; junction bases outside the gene matches: 2. The CDR3 region is CASSPGLAGDEQYF. The CDR3 DNA reads TGTGCCAGCAGTCCGGGACTAGCGGGAGACGAGCAGTACTTC.

This clonotype was counted at least ten times. J is TRBJ1-1 and V is TRBV15; D call uncertain. The length of the CDR3 is 15 residues. Per germline, CDR1 LNHNV and CDR2 YYDKDF (reference sequence). The V end lost 3 bases, the J end lost 0 bases, and 11 bases lay between the germline ends. The CDR3 is CATSRDYSVNTEAFF. CDR3 coding DNA: TGTGCCACCAGCAGGGACTACAGCGTGAACACTGAAGCTTTCTTT.

This clonotype has at least ten counts. This chain links TRBV20-1 with TRBJ2-4; TRBD1 agrees at 8 bases. Germline loops: CDR1 DFQATT, CDR2 SNEGSKA (reference sequence). J was trimmed by 7 bases and V by 6 bases; bases with no gene match: 11. The CDR3 contains 14 residues. The CDR3 region has the DNA TGCAGTGCGAATGGCGACAACAGGGGGAACATTCAGTACTTC. Its protein is CSANGDNRGNIQYF.

The table lists this clonotype with many counts. The chain is built from TRBV28 and TRBJ1-2; D is perhaps TRBD1 (5 bases). V lost 3 bases to trimming and J lost 0 bases, with 11 bases between them. CDR3 size: 15 residues. Germline assignment: CDR1 MDHEN and CDR2 SYDVKM. The CDR3 region has the DNA TGTGCCAGCAGTTTGTGGGGACCAACTAACTATGGCTACACCTTC. Amino acid sequence: CASSLWGPTNYGYTF.

Many counts were recorded for this clonotype. The genes are TRBV20-1 and TRBJ2-3, with TRBD2 identical over 9 bases. After removal of 6 bases from V and 4 bases from J, the junction contained 11 bases not matched to a gene. Germline loops: CDR1 DFQATT, CDR2 SNEGSKA (reference sequence). The CDR3 contains 15 residues. CDR3 in DNA: TGCAGTGCCATGGCTAGCGGGGTGTTGTCAGATACGCAGTATTTT. It is translated as CSAMASGVLSDTQYF.

This clonotype was seen repeatedly, ten times or more. This chain links TRBV5-1 with TRBJ1-6; the D gene is possibly TRBD1 (6 bases). Looked up from germline, CDR1 is SGHRS and CDR2 is YFSETQ. V lost 4 bases to trimming and J lost 10 bases, with 12 bases between them. This CDR3 has 13 residues. The CDR3 DNA reads TGCGCCAGCAGCCCCGAGGGGGAATCACCCCTCCACTTT. This sequence encodes CASSPEGESPLHF.

This clonotype occurred many times. The genes are TRBV10-2 and TRBJ2-1; D may match TRBD1 or TRBD2 (5 bases each). The CDR3 extends over 15 amino acids. CDR1 is WSHSY, CDR2 SAAADI, per germline. V was shortened by 8 bases and J by 3 bases, with 17 bases between the two germline ends. The CDR3 sequence: CASGTGTQFYNEQFF. The CDR3 region has the DNA TGCGCCAGCGGCACCGGGACCCAGTTCTACAATGAGCAGTTCTTC.

This clonotype occurred many times. This chain uses TRBV7-2 with TRBJ1-5, with a tentative D call TRBD1 (6 bases). Germline lookup yields CDR1 SGHTA and CDR2 FQGNSA. Deletions cut 2 bases from V and 3 bases from J, with 11 bases between. This CDR3 is 15 amino acids long. This CDR3 reads CASSLKTGNNQPQHF. The DNA of the CDR3 is TGTGCCAGCAGCTTAAAGACAGGTAACAATCAGCCCCAGCATTTT.

This clonotype was counted ten times or more. The chain recombines TRBV5-1 with TRBJ2-7; 9 positions match TRBD1. The germline V gene has CDR1 SGHRS and CDR2 YFSETQ. The trim removed 1 base at V and 6 bases at J, leaving 8 bases unmatched. The length of the CDR3 is 15 residues. This chain's CDR3 is CASSLTGGMDSEQYF. The DNA for the CDR3 is TGCGCCAGCAGCTTGACAGGGGGCATGGATTCCGAGCAGTACTTC.

This clonotype was seen at least ten times. The rearrangement joins TRBV7-2 to TRBJ2-1, with D hard to call. CDR3 length equals 15 residues. The ends were cut back, 1 base at V and 5 bases at J, with 12 bases in the middle. The germline V gene encodes CDR1 SGHTA and CDR2 FQGNSA. The CDR3 DNA reads TGTGCCAGCAGCTTAGTAGGGCGCCCGAACAATGAGCAGTTCTTC. This encodes CASSLVGRPNNEQFF. Full variable domain (rest looked up from reference TRBV7-2 and TRBJ2-1): GAGVSQSPSNKVTEKGKDVELRCDPISGHTALYWYRQSLGQGLEFLIYFQGNSAPDKSGLPSDRFSAERTGGSVSTLTIQRTQQEDSAVYLCASSLVGRPNNEQFFGPGTRLTVL.

This clonotype was counted ten times or more. V usage is TRBV12-3 or TRBV12-4 and J usage is TRBJ2-5, with D perhaps matching TRBD2 (6 bases). V was shortened by 5 bases and J by 2 bases, with 18 bases between the two germline ends. The CDR3 runs to 16 residues. The CDR3: CASSPKGTLPQETQYF. DNA of the CDR3: TGTGCCAGCAGTCCAAAGGGGACTTTACCTCAAGAGACCCAGTACTTC.

This clonotype was observed at least ten times. The chain combines TRBV20-1 with TRBJ2-6; no firm D call. CDR3 length equals 15 residues. The germline gives CDR1 DFQATT, CDR2 SNEGSKA (reference sequence). The V gene lost 3 bases and the J gene lost 0 bases, with 9 bases spanning the gap. The CDR3 nucleotides are TGCAGTGCTAGCACCGGCAGCTCTGGGGCCAACGTCCTGACTTTC. The encoded protein is CSASTGSSGANVLTF.

This clonotype was counted ten times or more. The chain is built from TRBV9 and TRBJ2-2; 7 nucleotides align to TRBD2. Trimming took 0 bases from V and 4 from J; bases not matched to a gene: 6. The CDR3 has 16 amino acids. Germline V gene sequence: CDR1 SGDLS, CDR2 YYNGEE. The CDR3 DNA reads TGTGCCAGCAGCGTAGTGGTAGCGGGCGGCACCGGGGAGCTGTTTTTT. It yields the protein CASSVVVAGGTGELFF.

This clonotype was counted many times. The V call is TRBV5-5, the J call TRBJ2-5; 10 bases align to TRBD2. The CDR3 covers 17 residues. CDR1 and CDR2 (germline): SGHKS, YYEKEE (reference sequence). V gave up 0 bases and J gave up 6 bases; unmatched junction bases: 11. DNA of the CDR3: TGTGCCAGCAGCTTGGATCTAGCGGGGGATAGGGTGAAGACCCAGTACTTC. Its protein product is CASSLDLAGDRVKTQYF.

This clonotype was detected only a few times. This chain connects TRBV7-7 to TRBJ2-7; 7 positions agree with TRBD1. Germline V gene sequence: CDR1 SSHAT, CDR2 FNYEAQ (reference sequence). This CDR3 comprises 16 residues. Losses at the gene ends were 3 bases for V and 1 base for J; bases not matched to a gene: 9. CDR3 in DNA: TGTGCCAGCAGCTTGGAAAGACAGGGAACATCCTACGAGCAGTACGTC. Its protein product is CASSLERQGTSYEQYV.